A selection of T cell receptor beta chains follows, all from one sample in a study of shared clonotypes between healthy human individuals. Method: immunoSEQ multiplex PCR; TCRdb's copy keeps in-frame clones and lacks some. The top ten clones hold 0.13% of a sample with some 2.1 million clones, roughly 96% of them seen once. The sample comprised naive CD4+ T cells sorted from blood. These receptors were taken from a young man in good health. The CDR3 runs from the conserved cysteine through the conserved F or W. Each record gives: CDR3 length, J gene, D gene, V gene, clone size, CDR3 protein, CDR3 DNA. D genes are given only for firm matches. Size is stated for part of the rows, as once, few or many counts, or as a class when the clone is expanded.

len: 17; j_gene: TRBJ2-3; d_gene: TRBD2; v_gene: TRBV9; abundance: -; CDR3aa: CASSSRGTSITPDTQYF; CDR3nt: TGTGCCAGCAGCTCTAGGGGGACTAGCATTACTCCAGATACGCAGTATTTT
len: 14; j_gene: TRBJ2-7; d_gene: TRBD1; v_gene: TRBV25-1; abundance: few; CDR3aa: CASSKDRGAYEQYF; CDR3nt: TGTGCCAGCAGTAAGGACAGGGGAGCCTACGAGCAGTACTTC
len: 17; j_gene: TRBJ2-6; d_gene: -; v_gene: TRBV10-3; abundance: -; CDR3aa: CATSLQTGSAGANVLTF; CDR3nt: TGTGCCACCTCCCTACAAACAGGTTCAGCTGGGGCCAACGTCCTGACTTTC
len: 13; j_gene: TRBJ2-5; d_gene: -; v_gene: TRBV5-6; abundance: -; CDR3aa: CASSLDYQETQYF; CDR3nt: TGTGCCAGCAGCTTGGACTACCAAGAGACCCAGTACTTC
len: 13; j_gene: TRBJ2-5; d_gene: -; v_gene: TRBV21-1; abundance: -; CDR3aa: CASRVGSQETQYF; CDR3nt: TGTGCCAGCAGGGTCGGGAGCCAAGAGACCCAGTACTTC
len: 16; j_gene: TRBJ2-2; d_gene: TRBD2; v_gene: TRBV18; abundance: -; CDR3aa: CASSPGLAGVTGELFF; CDR3nt: TGTGCCAGCTCACCTGGACTAGCGGGGGTCACCGGGGAGCTGTTTTTT
len: 12; j_gene: TRBJ2-5; d_gene: -; v_gene: TRBV6-1; abundance: -; CDR3aa: CASSRTLGTQYF; CDR3nt: TGTGCCAGCAGCAGGACACTTGGGACCCAGTACTTC
len: 13; j_gene: TRBJ1-5; d_gene: -; v_gene: TRBV10-2; abundance: -; CDR3aa: CASSESAHQPQHF; CDR3nt: TGCGCCAGCAGTGAGTCCGCCCATCAGCCCCAGCATTTT
len: 15; j_gene: TRBJ2-7; d_gene: TRBD1; v_gene: TRBV7-2; abundance: -; CDR3aa: CASSKDRVWYYEQYF; CDR3nt: TGTGCCAGCAGCAAAGACAGGGTTTGGTACTACGAGCAGTACTTC
len: 14; j_gene: TRBJ2-7; d_gene: TRBD2; v_gene: TRBV6-1; abundance: -; CDR3aa: CASSLAGGTLEQYF; CDR3nt: TGTGCCAGCAGTCTCGCGGGGGGAACACTCGAGCAGTACTTC
len: 15; j_gene: TRBJ2-1; d_gene: TRBD2; v_gene: TRBV5-1; abundance: -; CDR3aa: CASSLSGGSYNEQFF; CDR3nt: TGCGCCAGCAGCTTGAGCGGGGGTTCCTACAATGAGCAGTTCTTC
len: 14; j_gene: TRBJ2-7; d_gene: -; v_gene: TRBV2; abundance: -; CDR3aa: CASSLKWSSYEQYF; CDR3nt: TGTGCCAGCAGTCTAAAATGGAGCTCCTACGAGCAGTACTTC
len: 15; j_gene: TRBJ1-6; d_gene: TRBD1; v_gene: TRBV30; abundance: -; CDR3aa: CAWTHRGNSGSPLHF; CDR3nt: TGTGCCTGGACCCACAGGGGGAATTCAGGTTCACCCCTCCACTTT
len: 15; j_gene: TRBJ1-3; d_gene: TRBD1; v_gene: TRBV23-1; abundance: -; CDR3aa: CASNRTGGLGNTIYF; CDR3nt: TGCGCCAGCAATCGAACAGGGGGTTTAGGAAACACCATATATTTT
len: 14; j_gene: TRBJ2-3; d_gene: TRBD1; v_gene: TRBV11-3; abundance: once; CDR3aa: CASSSGQGTDTQYF; CDR3nt: TGTGCCAGCAGCTCTGGACAGGGGACAGATACGCAGTATTTT
len: 12; j_gene: TRBJ2-3; d_gene: -; v_gene: TRBV9; abundance: once; CDR3aa: CASSSRGLGQYF; CDR3nt: TGTGCCAGCAGCTCGCGGGGTTTAGGGCAGTATTTT
len: 14; j_gene: TRBJ1-5; d_gene: TRBD1; v_gene: TRBV6-1; abundance: -; CDR3aa: CASKLDRGNQPQHF; CDR3nt: TGTGCCAGCAAACTGGACAGGGGCAATCAGCCCCAGCATTTT
len: 13; j_gene: TRBJ1-2; d_gene: -; v_gene: TRBV27; abundance: -; CDR3aa: CASSSGLNYGYTF; CDR3nt: TGTGCCAGCAGTTCGGGACTTAACTATGGCTACACCTTC
len: 13; j_gene: TRBJ2-7; d_gene: -; v_gene: TRBV19; abundance: few; CDR3aa: CASKAPGRDEQYF; CDR3nt: TGTGCCAGTAAGGCCCCGGGCAGGGACGAGCAGTACTTC
len: 14; j_gene: TRBJ2-5; d_gene: TRBD2; v_gene: TRBV5-1; abundance: -; CDR3aa: CASSSRDGRATQYF; CDR3nt: TGCGCCAGCAGCTCCCGGGACGGGAGGGCGACCCAGTACTTC
len: 16; j_gene: TRBJ2-5; d_gene: TRBD2; v_gene: TRBV6-5; abundance: -; CDR3aa: CASSYSIAGGQETQYF; CDR3nt: TGTGCCAGCAGTTACAGTATAGCGGGGGGGCAAGAGACCCAGTACTTC
len: 16; j_gene: TRBJ2-3; d_gene: TRBD1; v_gene: TRBV5-4; abundance: -; CDR3aa: CASSLSPQGSTDTQYF; CDR3nt: TGTGCCAGCAGCTTGAGTCCACAGGGGAGCACAGATACGCAGTATTTT
len: 15; j_gene: TRBJ2-4; d_gene: TRBD2; v_gene: TRBV5-4; abundance: -; CDR3aa: CASSLERGGRDIQYF; CDR3nt: TGTGCCAGCAGCTTGGAGCGGGGGGGCCGCGACATTCAGTACTTC
len: 15; j_gene: TRBJ2-7; d_gene: TRBD2; v_gene: TRBV7-8; abundance: -; CDR3aa: CASSDPLAGVREQYF; CDR3nt: TGTGCCAGCAGCGACCCCCTAGCGGGAGTAAGGGAGCAGTACTTC
len: 9; j_gene: TRBJ2-4; d_gene: -; v_gene: TRBV28; abundance: many; CDR3aa: CASLQIKYF; CDR3nt: TGTGCCAGTTTACAAATCAAGTACTTC
len: 13; j_gene: TRBJ1-2; d_gene: -; v_gene: TRBV27; abundance: -; CDR3aa: CASSFNTNYGYTF; CDR3nt: TGTGCCAGCAGTTTTAACACTAACTATGGCTACACCTTC
len: 16; j_gene: TRBJ1-5; d_gene: -; v_gene: TRBV7-8; abundance: once; CDR3aa: CASSLGGRYSNQPQHF; CDR3nt: TGTGCCAGCAGCTTAGGTGGACGGTATAGCAATCAGCCCCAGCATTTT
len: 13; j_gene: TRBJ2-1; d_gene: -; v_gene: TRBV18; abundance: -; CDR3aa: CASSPSGSGEQFF; CDR3nt: TGTGCCAGCTCACCATCGGGTTCAGGTGAGCAGTTCTTC
len: 17; j_gene: TRBJ1-6; d_gene: -; v_gene: TRBV27; abundance: -; CDR3aa: CANIQNRESSYNSPLHF; CDR3nt: TGTGCCAACATTCAAAACAGGGAGAGCTCCTATAATTCACCCCTCCACTTT
len: 15; j_gene: TRBJ2-7; d_gene: -; v_gene: TRBV2; abundance: -; CDR3aa: CASNFPAGNLHEQYF; CDR3nt: TGTGCCAGCAATTTTCCCGCGGGAAATCTCCACGAGCAGTACTTC
len: 12; j_gene: TRBJ2-7; d_gene: -; v_gene: TRBV28; abundance: -; CDR3aa: CASKGRVYEQYF; CDR3nt: TGTGCCAGCAAAGGCAGGGTCTACGAGCAGTACTTC
len: 13; j_gene: TRBJ2-3; d_gene: -; v_gene: TRBV29-1; abundance: -; CDR3aa: CSSDLRGGDTQYF; CDR3nt: TGCAGCTCGGACCTCAGGGGAGGGGATACGCAGTATTTT
len: 13; j_gene: TRBJ1-1; d_gene: TRBD1; v_gene: TRBV2; abundance: -; CDR3aa: CARRDREWDEAFF; CDR3nt: TGTGCCAGGAGAGACAGGGAATGGGATGAAGCTTTCTTT
len: 17; j_gene: TRBJ1-6; d_gene: -; v_gene: TRBV15; abundance: once; CDR3aa: CATSRRRSGTVNSPLHF; CDR3nt: TGTGCCACCAGCAGACGGAGGTCAGGGACGGTCAATTCACCCCTCCACTTT
len: 16; j_gene: TRBJ2-2; d_gene: TRBD1; v_gene: TRBV11-3; abundance: few; CDR3aa: CASSFSGTGNTGELFF; CDR3nt: TGTGCCAGCAGCTTCTCCGGGACAGGGAACACCGGGGAGCTGTTTTTT
len: 16; j_gene: TRBJ2-1; d_gene: TRBD2; v_gene: TRBV7-8; abundance: -; CDR3aa: CASSTGASGSFNEQFF; CDR3nt: TGTGCCAGCAGCACAGGCGCTAGCGGGAGTTTTAATGAGCAGTTCTTC
len: 14; j_gene: TRBJ2-2; d_gene: -; v_gene: TRBV27; abundance: -; CDR3aa: CASSYREYSGELFF; CDR3nt: TGTGCCAGCAGTTACAGGGAGTATTCCGGGGAGCTGTTTTTT
len: 15; j_gene: TRBJ2-7; d_gene: -; v_gene: TRBV6-1; abundance: -; CDR3aa: CASRRAGQIHYEQYF; CDR3nt: TGTGCCAGCAGGAGAGCGGGACAGATTCACTACGAGCAGTACTTC
len: 11; j_gene: TRBJ2-5; d_gene: -; v_gene: TRBV28; abundance: -; CDR3aa: CASSLFQTQYF; CDR3nt: TGTGCCAGCAGTTTATTTCAGACCCAGTACTTC
len: 14; j_gene: TRBJ2-3; d_gene: TRBD1; v_gene: TRBV30; abundance: once; CDR3aa: CAWSTQGSFDTQYF; CDR3nt: TGTGCCTGGAGTACACAGGGGAGTTTCGATACGCAGTATTTT
len: 11; j_gene: TRBJ2-1; d_gene: -; v_gene: TRBV5-1; abundance: once; CDR3aa: CASSLSHEQFF; CDR3nt: TGCGCCAGCAGCTTGTCCCATGAGCAGTTCTTC
len: 16; j_gene: TRBJ2-5; d_gene: TRBD2; v_gene: TRBV5-6; abundance: -; CDR3aa: CASSPGGHSKQETQYF; CDR3nt: TGTGCCAGCAGCCCGGGGGGGCACAGCAAGCAAGAGACCCAGTACTTC
len: 15; j_gene: TRBJ2-2; d_gene: -; v_gene: TRBV21-1; abundance: -; CDR3aa: CASSVAGLASGELFF; CDR3nt: TGTGCCAGCAGTGTAGCGGGGCTAGCAAGCGGGGAGCTGTTTTTT
len: 16; j_gene: TRBJ2-1; d_gene: TRBD2; v_gene: TRBV27; abundance: -; CDR3aa: CASSPTLAGGLYEQFF; CDR3nt: TGTGCCAGCAGTCCGACATTAGCGGGAGGGCTCTATGAGCAGTTCTTC
len: 18; j_gene: TRBJ1-2; d_gene: -; v_gene: TRBV18; abundance: -; CDR3aa: CASSPPVGQTPEAYGYTF; CDR3nt: TGTGCCAGCTCACCACCCGTGGGTCAGACCCCAGAAGCTTATGGCTACACCTTC
len: 13; j_gene: TRBJ2-7; d_gene: TRBD1; v_gene: TRBV10-2; abundance: -; CDR3aa: CASSLDRGYEQYF; CDR3nt: TGCGCCAGCAGTCTGGACAGGGGCTACGAGCAGTACTTC
len: 15; j_gene: TRBJ2-5; d_gene: -; v_gene: TRBV15; abundance: -; CDR3aa: CATSRDGSEGETQYF; CDR3nt: TGTGCCACCAGCAGAGATGGTTCAGAAGGGGAGACCCAGTACTTC
len: 13; j_gene: TRBJ1-2; d_gene: TRBD1; v_gene: TRBV28; abundance: -; CDR3aa: CASSQTGGRGYTF; CDR3nt: TGTGCCAGCAGTCAGACAGGGGGCAGGGGCTACACCTTC
len: 11; j_gene: TRBJ2-3; d_gene: -; v_gene: TRBV30; abundance: -; CDR3aa: CAWARTDTQYF; CDR3nt: TGTGCCTGGGCCCGGACGGATACGCAGTATTTT
len: 15; j_gene: TRBJ2-7; d_gene: -; v_gene: TRBV5-5; abundance: -; CDR3aa: CASSRLVGSPYEQYF; CDR3nt: TGTGCCAGCAGCAGGCTTGTCGGGAGTCCATACGAGCAGTACTTC
len: 17; j_gene: TRBJ2-7; d_gene: -; v_gene: TRBV7-8; abundance: -; CDR3aa: CASSLSSLAGEAYEQYF; CDR3nt: TGTGCCAGCAGCTTAAGTAGTTTGGCAGGGGAGGCCTACGAGCAGTACTTC
len: 15; j_gene: TRBJ2-2; d_gene: TRBD1; v_gene: TRBV6-5; abundance: -; CDR3aa: CASNIQGAPTGELFF; CDR3nt: TGTGCCAGCAATATACAGGGGGCGCCGACCGGGGAGCTGTTTTTT
len: 15; j_gene: TRBJ2-7; d_gene: -; v_gene: TRBV4-3; abundance: -; CDR3aa: CASSQDAVLYYEQYF; CDR3nt: TGCGCCAGCAGCCAAGATGCGGTCTTATACTACGAGCAGTACTTC
len: 13; j_gene: TRBJ2-7; d_gene: -; v_gene: TRBV30; abundance: -; CDR3aa: CAWSKKGWAEQYF; CDR3nt: TGTGCCTGGAGTAAGAAAGGATGGGCCGAGCAGTACTTC
len: 11; j_gene: TRBJ2-3; d_gene: -; v_gene: TRBV5-8; abundance: -; CDR3aa: CASSLADTQYF; CDR3nt: TGTGCCAGCAGCTTGGCTGATACGCAGTATTTT
len: 16; j_gene: TRBJ2-3; d_gene: TRBD2; v_gene: TRBV5-1; abundance: -; CDR3aa: CASSSSSGRAVDTQYF; CDR3nt: TGCGCCAGCAGCAGCTCTAGCGGGAGGGCCGTGGATACGCAGTATTTT
len: 14; j_gene: TRBJ2-1; d_gene: TRBD1; v_gene: TRBV9; abundance: -; CDR3aa: CASSSSGQGVEQFF; CDR3nt: TGTGCCAGCAGCTCATCGGGACAGGGGGTTGAGCAGTTCTTC
len: 12; j_gene: TRBJ1-4; d_gene: TRBD1; v_gene: TRBV30; abundance: -; CDR3aa: CAWSVPRGKLFF; CDR3nt: TGTGCCTGGAGTGTACCCAGGGGGAAACTGTTTTTT